This TCR beta chain comes out of a study of shared clonotypes between healthy human individuals (dated by TCRdb to about 2020). About the full investigation: The cohort comprised two women and a few men aged 18 to 49 years. For each donor, CD4 naive and CD4 memory were each given three plates, CD8 naive was given two plates, and CD8 memory was given one plate. The study deeply sequenced blood TCR repertoires of about 5 healthy adults to estimate repertoire size and the extent of clonotype sharing between individuals. To increase sequencing depth and limit assay-specific biases, TCR repertoire library preparation and sequencing were carried out by different laboratories using diverse techniques. Each donor's leukapheresis produced roughly between roughly 0.85 and 9.5 billion PBMCs.

TCR CDR3 regions were amplified from genomic DNA by multiplex PCR using the deep immunoSEQ assay. For each cell subset, the extracted genomic DNA was distributed evenly across all wells of several immunoSEQ 96-well plates, and each plate served as one replicate. For sorted subsets, roughly 190 ng of genomic DNA, equivalent to some 30,000 T cell genomes, went into each replicate PCR. The purified libraries were quantified using a Qubit 3.0 fluorometer, sized with a Bioanalyzer 2100, and then quantified again using the KAPA Library Quantification kit. A separate single-read 150-cycle Illumina NextSeq 550 flow cell was used to sequence each immunoSEQ 96-well plate. In the paper's pipeline: Because the immunoSEQ output held only junctional sequences and lacked quality scores, the filtering could not match the filtering applied to full-length reads. To assign V/J genes and CDR3, sequences were annotated using PyIR, a Python wrapper for IgBLAST v1.9, with IMGT germline references. Reads with weak V/J assignments (E-value above 1e-6), missing CDR3, stop codons, out-of-frame junctions, or ambiguous translated residues were removed. V3J clonotypes were defined as sequences sharing the same inferred V gene, J gene, and CDR3 amino acid sequence. The percentage overlap between two repertoires was calculated by dividing the number of shared unique clonotypes by the size of the smaller repertoire. Three approaches were used to assess repertoire richness: RTK rarefaction, the Chao1 estimator, and Recon v2.1 estimates of unobserved clonotypes. Generation probabilities were computed with OLGA for all TCRbeta clonotypes obtained by the gDNA method from a handful of donors. Held by TCRdb, this immuneACCESS table contains in-frame sequences only and omits some clones. Under half of the omission traces to an unresolved V gene where checked; the cause of the rest is unknown. V and J calls plus clone size are reproduced from that table; the DNA served to infer D and trimming. The sample records roughly 1 million clones, about 75% of which are singletons. The ten most abundant clones make up about 1.5% of the sample.

This clone occurred once. Its antigen is not yet known. No much larger clonotype is one base removed from it; base qualities were not supplied. The donors were healthy, HIV-negative adults with no recently reported acute infections or vaccinations. Every donor was a Caucasian adult residing in Nashville, Tennessee, USA. CD4+ T cells were enriched through magnetic negative selection, after which naive cells were positively selected on CD45RA and the remaining negative fraction served as the memory subset. After blood collection by leukapheresis, PBMCs were isolated using Ficoll-Histopaque density gradient centrifugation and then cryopreserved in the vapor phase of liquid nitrogen. Analytical flow cytometry was used to check the purity and quantity of every magnetically sorted T cell population. Genomic DNA was isolated from every sorted fraction and measured by UV absorbance on a Nanodrop 2000c. On the study overall, not on this receptor specifically: Sampling was restricted to blood, and TCR repertoires in tissue are likely to differ from TCR repertoires in blood. Naive subsets generally had larger estimated clonotype richness than memory subsets did. Compared with non-shared clonotypes, clonotypes shared by all four sorted-subset donors had higher generation probabilities. Rarefaction of sorted-subset datasets indicated incomplete sequencing despite the large sequencing depth. The small number of donors limited the genetic and exposure-history diversity represented. When a handful of donors were compared, the shared fraction of clonotypes was about 5.5% for naive CD4, more than 3% for naive CD8, more than 2% for memory CD4, and roughly 0.43% for memory CD8. Pairwise subsampling led to the expectation that sequencing depth would affect the degree of clonotype sharing among donors.

The germline V gene (reference sequence) supplies CDR1 MNHEY and CDR2 SMNVEV. V sheds 4 bases and J sheds 11 bases, leaving 3 bases between their ends. The CDR3 measures 8 amino acids from cysteine to phenylalanine. This entry keeps only the CDR3 DNA: 24 bases, framed from base 1. The sequenced sample consisted of memory CD4+ T cells sorted from blood. In the paper's terms, the cell subset or site label means: CD45RA-negative fraction. Recombination connected TRBV27 to TRBJ2-7; a confident D gene designation cannot be given. This TCR was sampled from a man aged 18 to 29 in good health. CDR3 sequence: CASSSEYF. DNA sequence: TGTGCCAGCAGTTCAGAGTACTTC.